This T cell receptor (beta chain) emerged from a study of a mutant IDH1 vaccine in newly diagnosed glioma. Study details: Patients got radiotherapy, temozolomide, or both beforehand, and most got both. Overall study results and limits: There seemed to be no relation between pseudoprogression and changes in top peripheral T cell clonotypes.

The time point denotes: baseline, week 1 (first vaccination visit). Regarding treatment: pre-vaccination baseline after standard-of-care therapy. Every donor had a new WHO grade 3 or 4 astrocytoma that was IDH1-mutant, with loss of nuclear ATRX. Of note for this clone: Antigen specificity is unknown.

The CDR3 totals 14 residues. Trimming took 4 bases from V and 7 from J; bases not matched to a gene: 5. Per the germline V gene, CDR1 is SGHAT and CDR2 is FQNNGV. TCRdb keeps only in-frame clones here, not all; method: immunoSEQ multiplex PCR. The data show 75,000 to 100,000 clones, 85% to 90% seen once. The gene calls are TRBV11-2 and TRBJ1-4; 8 bases are shared with TRBD1. The source of this sequence is a woman aged 50 to 60 with glioma. The sequenced sample was PBMCs, obtained from a glioma patient treated with radiotherapy, temozolomide or both. CDR3 nucleotides: TGTGCCAGCAGCTCGACAGGGGTTGGTGAAAAACTGTTTTTT. Translated: CASSSTGVGEKLFF.